These 18 T cell receptor beta chains were sequenced from one sample in a study of blood T cell repertoires in COVID-19. The protocol was immunoSEQ multiplex PCR, while the TCRdb copy is restricted to in-frame clones and leaves out a portion. The sample contains some 73,000 clones, 85% to 90% of which appear only once. Sample: peripheral blood. All receptors derive from a woman of 80 years or more with active or convalescent COVID-19.

The chain's CDR3 is CASRRAGGDGYTF. The CDR3, as DNA: TGTGCCAGCAGACGGGCAGGGGGCGATGGCTACACCTTC. The V call is TRBV9, the J call TRBJ1-2, with TRBD1 matching 8 bases. V was clipped by 5 bases and J by 6 bases; unmatched bases: 6. Germline V gene data show CDR1 as SGDLS and CDR2 as YYNGEE. The CDR3 sequence is 13 residues long.

The chain employs TRBV7-9 and TRBJ1-1, with 7 nucleotides matching TRBD1. The germline gives CDR1 SEHNR, CDR2 FQNEAQ (reference sequence). CDR3 size: 14 residues. The V gene end was trimmed by 5 bases and the J gene end by 5 bases; junction bases not matched to a gene: 8. The CDR3 bases are TGTGCCAGCAGCCCGCAAAACAGGGGAACTGAAGCTTTCTTT. This gives the protein CASSPQNRGTEAFF.

The V gene is TRBV29-1, the J gene TRBJ1-3; D possibly corresponds to TRBD1 (6 bases). This CDR3 contains 12 residues. Germline V CDR1 and CDR2: SQVTM, ANQGSEA. Deletions cut 3 bases from V and 4 bases from J, with 7 bases between. The CDR3: CSVDRGGNTIYF. The DNA of the CDR3 is TGCAGCGTTGACAGGGGAGGAAACACCATATATTTT.

The chain uses TRBV6-5 and TRBJ1-5; TRBD1 aligns across 8 bases. V was pared by 4 bases and J by 7 bases, with 9 bases of the junction left unmatched. The V gene's germline CDR1 is MNHEY and CDR2 SVGAGI. The CDR3 covers 15 residues. The CDR3 spells CASSSGPGGEQPQHF. Written as DNA, the CDR3 is TGTGCCAGCAGTTCAGGCCCAGGGGGCGAACAGCCCCAGCATTTT.

This chain uses TRBV19 with TRBJ1-5, with 7 bases identical to TRBD1. The CDR3 is 14 residues long. With V trimmed by 7 bases and J by 3 bases, 6 bases remained unmatched. CDR1 is LNHDA and CDR2 is SQIVND in the germline V gene (reference sequence). This chain's CDR3 is CASNTGTDNQPQHF. The CDR3 DNA is TGTGCCAGTAATACCGGGACAGACAATCAGCCCCAGCATTTT.

The rearrangement links TRBV2 to TRBJ1-6; 8 positions agree with TRBD1. This CDR3 region has 15 residues. CDR1 and CDR2 (germline): SNHLY, FYNNEI. V was clipped by 8 bases and J by 6 bases; unmatched bases: 9. Here the CDR3 reads CASSQGAMGNSPLHF. In nucleotides, the CDR3 is TGTGCCAGCTCCCAGGGGGCTATGGGTAATTCACCCCTCCACTTT.

This chain uses TRBV5-4 with TRBJ2-5; 10 nucleotides agree with TRBD2. J lost 5 bases, V lost 3 bases, and 16 bases had no gene match. Germline V gene sequence: CDR1 SGHNT, CDR2 YYREEE (reference sequence). The CDR3 consists of 18 residues. CDR3 bases: TGTGCCAGCAGCTCGAACTTGGGGCTAGCGGGGGTAGGGGAGACCCAGTACTTC. As protein: CASSSNLGLAGVGETQYF.

Only one count was recorded for this clone. As DNA, the CDR3 is TGTGCCAGCTGGTCCGTGGCGGGGGGGCAGGGGCGCAATCAGCCCCAGCATTTT. It yields the protein CASWSVAGGQGRNQPQHF. The V call is TRBV7-2, the J call TRBJ1-5, with D tentatively TRBD1 (6 bases). Trimming pared 8 bases from V and 2 bases from J, leaving 25 bases between. The CDR3 runs to 18 residues. Germline V gene sequence: CDR1 SGHTA, CDR2 FQGNSA.

This chain joins TRBV5-4 and TRBJ2-5; tentatively, D is TRBD1 (6 bases). The CDR3 covers 13 residues. The V gene's germline CDR1 is SGHNT and CDR2 YYREEE (reference sequence). Trimming removed 4 bases at V and 2 bases at J, with 9 bases between. The CDR3 DNA reads TGTGCCAGCAGCCCGGACAGTCAAGAGACCCAGTACTTC. Residues: CASSPDSQETQYF. Using reference TRBV5-4 and TRBJ2-5 for the parts outside the CDR3, the full variable domain is ETGVTQSPTHLIKTRGQQVTLRCSSQSGHNTVSWYQQALGQGPQFIFQYYREEENGRGNFPPRFSGLQFPNYSSELNVNALELDDSALYLCASSPDSQETQYFGPGTRLLVL.

The V and J genes are TRBV7-2 and TRBJ2-1, with TRBD2 matching 7 bases. This CDR3 spans 15 amino acids. CDR1 is SGHTA and CDR2 is FQGNSA in the germline V gene. Trimming cost V 6 bases and J 4 bases; bases outside gene matches: 9. Here the CDR3 DNA reads TGTGCCAGCAGTGTGACTAGCCTGGGGTACAATGAGCAGTTCTTC. Protein: CASSVTSLGYNEQFF. The full variable domain, rest sourced from reference TRBV7-2 and TRBJ2-1, is GAGVSQSPSNKVTEKGKDVELRCDPISGHTALYWYRQSLGQGLEFLIYFQGNSAPDKSGLPSDRFSAERTGGSVSTLTIQRTQQEDSAVYLCASSVTSLGYNEQFFGPGTRLTVL.

The table lists this clone with many counts. The rearrangement links TRBV5-1 to TRBJ2-2; 11 bases are shared with TRBD2. With V trimmed by 0 bases and J by 5 bases, 12 bases remained unmatched. This CDR3 is built from 19 residues. CDR1 is SGHRS and CDR2 is YFSETQ in the germline V gene. CDR3 coding DNA: TGCGCCAGCAGCTTGGCAGCTACTAGCGGGGGCCCGAGTACCGGGGAGCTGTTTTTT. Encoded protein: CASSLAATSGGPSTGELFF.

The V gene is TRBV9, the J gene TRBJ2-3, with 9 bases aligning to TRBD1. V shed 0 bases and J 2 bases; nucleotides not matched to a gene: 4. CDR1 and CDR2 (germline): SGDLS, YYNGEE. The CDR3 is 16 amino acids. CDR3 residues: CASSVGGDRDTDTQYF. The CDR3 DNA reads TGTGCCAGCAGCGTAGGAGGGGACAGGGACACAGATACGCAGTATTTT.

This chain uses TRBV12-3 or TRBV12-4 with TRBJ1-2; D perhaps matches TRBD1 (5 bases). This CDR3 has 13 residues. V lost 5 bases and J lost 2, with 9 bases in between. CDR3 nucleotide sequence: TGTGCCAGCAGTCTACAGGAGAACTATGGCTACACCTTC. Amino acids: CASSLQENYGYTF.

Only one count was recorded for this clone. The rearrangement links TRBV30 to TRBJ1-1, with D unresolved. The CDR3 covers 13 residues. V was trimmed by 1 base and J by 1 base, leaving 7 bases between them. CDR1 and CDR2 from the germline V gene are GTSNPN and SVGIG (reference sequence). CDR3 loop: CAWSAVRNTEAFF. The CDR3 DNA reads as TGTGCCTGGAGTGCGGTACGGAACACTGAAGCTTTCTTT.

This sequence joins TRBV24-1 and TRBJ1-5; 7 bases line up with TRBD1. CDR3 length: 15 residues. Germline CDR1 is KGHDR and CDR2 is SFDVKD. The V and J ends lost 2 bases and 5 bases, in that order; junction bases with no gene match: 5. CDR3 coding DNA: TGTGCCACCAGTGATTCGGACAGGCCTGATCAGCCCCAGCATTTT. This translates into CATSDSDRPDQPQHF.

The chain employs TRBV6-5 and TRBJ2-5, with TRBD1 identical over 9 bases. Looked up from germline, CDR1 is MNHEY and CDR2 is SVGAGI. The CDR3 consists of 14 residues. V was pared by 5 bases and J by 2 bases, with 3 bases of the junction left unmatched. The DNA for the CDR3 is TGTGCCAGCAGTCACGACAGGGGGCAAGAGACCCAGTACTTC. Translated, it gives CASSHDRGQETQYF.

V and J are TRBV2 and TRBJ1-2; weak D call: TRBD1 (5 bases). The CDR3 length is 12 residues. Trimming removed 2 bases from V and 4 bases from J, with 5 bases in between. Per the germline V gene, CDR1 is SNHLY and CDR2 is FYNNEI. The CDR3 protein is CASSEQGYGYTF. The CDR3, as DNA: TGTGCCAGCAGTGAACAGGGCTATGGCTACACCTTC.

V and J are TRBV12-3 or TRBV12-4 and TRBJ1-5, with 9 nucleotides matching TRBD1. V lost 7 bases to trimming and J lost 6 bases; unmatched junction nucleotides: 4. CDR3 length: 13 amino acids. The CDR3 DNA is TGTGCCAGCACTTGGACAGGGGCTCAGCCCCAGCATTTT. Its protein product is CASTWTGAQPQHF.